This TCR beta chain was sequenced for a study of blood T cell repertoires in COVID-19 (TCRdb year 2020). Background on the whole study: Samples covering the acute and convalescent phases of COVID-19 were provided by collaborators in the United States, Italy and Spain. The material from the prospective study consisted of cDNA or gDNA derived from T cells, B-cell-depleted T cells, or PBMCs. Subjects who had been exposed to COVID-19, were actively infected with it, or had recovered from it provided the deeply sampled blood TCRbeta repertoires that made up the dataset. A freely available public database, intended as a resource for researchers studying the immune response to SARS-CoV-2, is where the repertoires were released. Samples were obtained from the ongoing ImmuneRACE study (first 160 participants) and from about 1,300 subjects provided by 6 global collaborators. Nearly every sample came with metadata listing a de-identified subject ID, COVID-19 status, age in years and sex. Where available, HLA class I and class II types were obtained from metadata supplied by the sample provider rather than from assay-based typing.

Collaborating institutions collected whole blood in K2EDTA tubes following their own protocols. For TCRbeta analysis, collaborators shipped samples as frozen whole blood, isolated PBMCs, or DNA extracted from either of those sample types. The germline V gene supplies CDR1 SGHRS and CDR2 YFSETQ. Clipping removes 1 base from V and 4 bases from J, with 2 as the unmatched junction base count. The CDR3 runs 13 residues from the cysteine to the phenylalanine. Just the 39-base CDR3 DNA is kept, in frame starting at base 1. The immunoSEQ Assay, a bias-controlled multiplex PCR, was used to amplify TCRbeta CDR3 regions from genomic DNA. On the study's bioinformatics: The number of nucleated cells in each sample was estimated from the amplification of reference gene primers within the assay. To quantify the absolute abundance of each unique TCRbeta CDR3 rearrangement, sequence reads were collapsed and filtered. For each sample, productive Simpson clonality was calculated as the square root of Simpson's diversity index across productive rearrangements. This immuneACCESS table, as held by TCRdb, lists in-frame sequences with V and J called but not all clones. Of the missing ones, under half trace to an unresolved V gene in checked studies; the others have no known cause. For V, J and clone size, that table is used; D and trimming come from the DNA. The sample table lists about 34,000 clones, more than 70% of them with a count of one. Over 12% of the sample belongs to the ten largest clones.

General study outcomes and caveats: The quantity of clinical and demographic metadata differed by source and by participant and was supplied without curation.

Remarks on this clone: The antigen it binds to is not known. No base quality information exists; no much larger clone differs at one position.

The clonotype comes from a man older than 75 with active or convalescent COVID-19. The sample comprised peripheral blood. The chain was built from TRBV5-1 and TRBJ2-7; TRBD1 agrees with 7 junctional bases. The nucleotide sequence reads TGCGCCAGCAGCTTGACACAGGGGTACGAGCAGTACTTC. Its amino acids are CASSLTQGYEQYF. Supplemented by the reference TRBV5-1 and TRBJ2-7 proteins around the CDR3, the complete variable domain is KAGVTQTPRYLIKTRGQQVTLSCSPISGHRSVSWYQQTPGQGLQFLFEYFSETQRNKGNFPGRFSGRQFSNSRSEMNVSTLELGDSALYLCASSLTQGYEQYFGPGTRLTVT.